This T cell receptor (beta chain) was sequenced during a study of regulatory T cells in long-lasting Graves disease. General study results and limits: Persistent cases of Graves' showed reduced TCR diversity relative to newly diagnosed patients. TRBV28, TRBJ1-2 and TRBJ2-5 emerged as the favored segments in persistent disease. Newly diagnosed patients shared 966 public clonotypes; persistent patients shared a few thousand.

The CDR3 runs to 13 residues. The V and J ends lost 1 base and 6 bases respectively, with 6 bases between them. The time point denotes: persistent/refractory GD, antithyroid drugs over 5 years with positive TRAb. The TCR library was made from RNA extracted from PBMCs. The TCR beta library used iRepertoire HTBI primers with Arm-PCR amplification of CDR3. Each CDR3 protein is one row after TCRdb ran MiXCR on the multiplex PCR reads. The table lists about 430,000 distinct CDR3 sequences, roughly 23% of them singletons. This clonotype was counted a few times. The antigen remains undetermined. Here the sequenced sample was peripheral blood mononuclear cells (PBMCs), taken when the disease was refractory, from a patient treated with antithyroid drugs. The origin of this receptor is a female donor with Graves disease. The rearrangement uses TRBV12-3 or TRBV12-4 and TRBJ2-2; unclear D gene. The CDR3: CASSLGKSGELFF. For the CDR3, the DNA is TGTGCCAGCAGTTTAGGGAAGTCCGGGGAGCTGTTTTTT.